This entry lists 2 T cell receptor beta chains sequenced from one sample in a study of blood T cell repertoires in COVID-19. The assay was immunoSEQ multiplex PCR, and TCRdb's table has in-frame clones only and misses some. Here the sample spans fewer than 250,000 clones, about 89% being singletons. What was sequenced was PBMCs or T cells enriched from blood (not recorded which). Receptors were obtained from a woman under 30 who had recovered from COVID-19.

In this sample, this clone turned up a few times. The chain uses TRBV19 and TRBJ1-6, with unresolved D. This CDR3 is 15 amino acids long. The V gene lost 6 bases and the J gene lost 9 bases, with 18 bases spanning the gap. Germline V CDR1 and CDR2: LNHDA, SQIVND (reference sequence). The CDR3 spells CASREAGVQGSPLHF. Here the CDR3 DNA reads TGTGCCAGTAGAGAAGCCGGGGTTCAAGGTTCACCCCTCCACTTT.

This clone came up once. This CDR3 reads CSAIKGGTGGNEQFF. The CDR3 nucleotides are TGCAGCGCGATTAAAGGGGGGACAGGGGGCAATGAGCAGTTCTTC. The rearrangement links TRBV29-1 to TRBJ2-1; 11 bases are shared with TRBD1. The CDR3 is made up of 15 amino acids. Germline trimming cut 7 bases from V and 6 bases from J; bases unmatched to any gene: 11. Germline values: CDR1 SQVTM, CDR2 ANQGSEA.